This paragraph covers one T cell receptor (beta chain) sequence. V lost 1 base to trimming and J lost 6 bases, with 13 bases between them. The CDR3 is 14 amino acids. Germline assignment: CDR1 SGHDN and CDR2 FVKESK. This sample was included in a study of identical twins. TCRdb re-called the 5' RACE reads through MiXCR, storing one row per CDR3 protein. Among under 900,000 distinct CDR3 sequences, 15% to 20% were seen once, and the ten largest hold around 14%. Each donor was a healthy Caucasian. The same sample was also used in a study of T cells expressing NK-cell markers. From that report: It was sorted CD3+CD56-NKG2C+, CD3+CD56+NKG2C- and CD3+CD56+NKG2C+ T cells that provided the TCR beta repertoires.

Sequenced: PBMCs. The TCR was taken from a woman aged 18-29 years in good health. This sequence joins TRBV14 and TRBJ2-7; D remains ambiguous. DNA of the CDR3: TGTGCCAGCAGCCAAGCACTAATAAAGGGCGAGCAGTACTTC. Protein sequence: CASSQALIKGEQYF.